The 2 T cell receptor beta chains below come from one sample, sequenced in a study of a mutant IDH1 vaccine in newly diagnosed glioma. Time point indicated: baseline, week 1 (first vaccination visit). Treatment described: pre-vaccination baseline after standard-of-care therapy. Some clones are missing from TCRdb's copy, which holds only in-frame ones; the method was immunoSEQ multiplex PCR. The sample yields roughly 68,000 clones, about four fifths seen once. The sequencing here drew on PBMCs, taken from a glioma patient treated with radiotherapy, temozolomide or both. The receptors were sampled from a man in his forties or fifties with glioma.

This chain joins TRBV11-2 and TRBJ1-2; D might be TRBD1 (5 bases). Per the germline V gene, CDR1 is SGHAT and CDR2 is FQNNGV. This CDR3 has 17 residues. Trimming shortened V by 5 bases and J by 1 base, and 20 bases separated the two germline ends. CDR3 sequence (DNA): TGTGCCAGCAGCGATCGACCCCCAGGGATCCTTAACTATGGCTACACCTTC. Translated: CASSDRPPGILNYGYTF.

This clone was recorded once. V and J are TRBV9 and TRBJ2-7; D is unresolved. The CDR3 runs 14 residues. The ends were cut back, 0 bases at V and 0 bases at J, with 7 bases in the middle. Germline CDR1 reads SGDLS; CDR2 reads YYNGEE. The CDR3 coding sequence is TGTGCCAGCAGCGTAGCGCCAAGCTCCTACGAGCAGTACTTC. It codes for CASSVAPSSYEQYF.